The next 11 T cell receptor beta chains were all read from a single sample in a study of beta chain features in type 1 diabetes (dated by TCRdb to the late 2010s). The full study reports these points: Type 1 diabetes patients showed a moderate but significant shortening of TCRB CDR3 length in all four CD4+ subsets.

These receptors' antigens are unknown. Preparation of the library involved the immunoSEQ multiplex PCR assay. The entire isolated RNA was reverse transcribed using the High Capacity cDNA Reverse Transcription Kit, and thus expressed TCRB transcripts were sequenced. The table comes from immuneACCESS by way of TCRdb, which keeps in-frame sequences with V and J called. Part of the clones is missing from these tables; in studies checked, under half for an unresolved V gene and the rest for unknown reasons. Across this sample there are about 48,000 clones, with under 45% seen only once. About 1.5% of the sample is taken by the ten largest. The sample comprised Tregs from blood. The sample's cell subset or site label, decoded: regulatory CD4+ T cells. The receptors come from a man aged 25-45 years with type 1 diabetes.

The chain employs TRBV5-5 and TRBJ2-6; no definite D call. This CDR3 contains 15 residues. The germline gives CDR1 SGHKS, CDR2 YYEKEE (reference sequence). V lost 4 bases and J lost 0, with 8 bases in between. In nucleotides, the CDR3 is TGTGCCAGCAGCCCCCCGGGCTCTGGGGCCAACGTCCTGACTTTC. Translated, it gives CASSPPGSGANVLTF.

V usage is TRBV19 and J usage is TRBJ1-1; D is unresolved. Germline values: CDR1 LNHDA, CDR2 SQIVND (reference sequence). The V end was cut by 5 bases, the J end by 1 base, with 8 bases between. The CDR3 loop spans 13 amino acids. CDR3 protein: CASSYSQNTEAFF. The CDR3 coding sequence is TGTGCCAGTAGTTACAGCCAGAACACTGAAGCTTTCTTT.

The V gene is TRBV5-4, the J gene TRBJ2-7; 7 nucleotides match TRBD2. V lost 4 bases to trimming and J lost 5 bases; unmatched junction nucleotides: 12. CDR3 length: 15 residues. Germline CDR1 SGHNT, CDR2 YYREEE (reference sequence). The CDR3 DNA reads TGTGCCAGCAGCAGGGAACTAGCGACCAAACACGAGCAGTACTTC. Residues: CASSRELATKHEQYF.

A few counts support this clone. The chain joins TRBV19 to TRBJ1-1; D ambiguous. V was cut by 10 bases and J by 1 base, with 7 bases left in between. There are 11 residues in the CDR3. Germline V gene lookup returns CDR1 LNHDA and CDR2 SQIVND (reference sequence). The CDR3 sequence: CATRKNTEAFF. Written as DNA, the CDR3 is TGTGCCACCAGGAAGAACACTGAAGCTTTCTTT.

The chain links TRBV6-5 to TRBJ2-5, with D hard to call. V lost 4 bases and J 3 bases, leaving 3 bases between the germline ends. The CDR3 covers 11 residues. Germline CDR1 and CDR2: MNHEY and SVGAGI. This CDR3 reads CASSFKETQYF. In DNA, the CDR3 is TGTGCCAGCAGTTTTAAAGAGACCCAGTACTTC.

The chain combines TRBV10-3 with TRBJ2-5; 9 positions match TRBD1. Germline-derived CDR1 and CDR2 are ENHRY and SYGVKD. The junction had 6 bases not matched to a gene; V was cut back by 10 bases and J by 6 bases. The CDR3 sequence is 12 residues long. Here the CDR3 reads CATRTGAKTQYF. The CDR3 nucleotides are TGTGCCACGCGGACAGGGGCCAAGACCCAGTACTTC.

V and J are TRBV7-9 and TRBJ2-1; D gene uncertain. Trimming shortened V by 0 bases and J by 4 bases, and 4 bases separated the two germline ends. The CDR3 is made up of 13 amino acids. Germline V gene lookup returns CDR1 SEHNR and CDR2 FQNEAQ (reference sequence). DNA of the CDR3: TGTGCCAGCAGCTTAGCGCGTTACAATGAGCAGTTCTTC. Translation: CASSLARYNEQFF. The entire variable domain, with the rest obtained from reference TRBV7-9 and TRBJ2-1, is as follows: DTGVSQNPRHKITKRGQNVTFRCDPISEHNRLYWYRQTLGQGPEFLTYFQNEAQLEKSRLLSDRFSAERPKGSFSTLEIQRTEQGDSAMYLCASSLARYNEQFFGPGTRLTVL.

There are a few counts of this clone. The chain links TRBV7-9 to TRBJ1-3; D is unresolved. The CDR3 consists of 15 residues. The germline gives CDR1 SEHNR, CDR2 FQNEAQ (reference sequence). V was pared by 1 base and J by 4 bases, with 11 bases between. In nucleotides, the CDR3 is TGTGCCAGCAGCTTAGGACGGGTGGCAGGAAACACCATATATTTT. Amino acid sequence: CASSLGRVAGNTIYF.

CDR3: CASSPTVPSYEQYF. In DNA, the CDR3 is TGTGCCAGCTCACCCACAGTACCCTCCTACGAGCAGTACTTC. The chain employs TRBV18 and TRBJ2-7; D gene ambiguous. V lost 3 bases and J 0 bases, leaving 9 bases between the germline ends. In germline, CDR1 is KGHSH, CDR2 LQKENI. CDR3 length: 14 amino acids.

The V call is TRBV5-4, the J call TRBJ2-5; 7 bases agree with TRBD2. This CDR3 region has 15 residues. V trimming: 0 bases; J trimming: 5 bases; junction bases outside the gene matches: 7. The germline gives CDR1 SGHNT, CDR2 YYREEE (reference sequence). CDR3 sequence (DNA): TGTGCCAGCAGCTTGGGAGGGAGGGGTCGCGAGACCCAGTACTTC. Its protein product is CASSLGGRGRETQYF. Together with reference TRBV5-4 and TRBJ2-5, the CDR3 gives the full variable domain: ETGVTQSPTHLIKTRGQQVTLRCSSQSGHNTVSWYQQALGQGPQFIFQYYREEENGRGNFPPRFSGLQFPNYSSELNVNALELDDSALYLCASSLGGRGRETQYFGPGTRLLVL.

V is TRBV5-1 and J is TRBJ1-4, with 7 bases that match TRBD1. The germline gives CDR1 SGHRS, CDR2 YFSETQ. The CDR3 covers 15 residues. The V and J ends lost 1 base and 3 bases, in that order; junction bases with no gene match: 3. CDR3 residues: CASSLFGTANEKLFF. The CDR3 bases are TGCGCCAGCAGCTTGTTCGGGACAGCTAATGAAAAACTGTTTTTT. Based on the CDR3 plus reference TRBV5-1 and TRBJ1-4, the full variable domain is KAGVTQTPRYLIKTRGQQVTLSCSPISGHRSVSWYQQTPGQGLQFLFEYFSETQRNKGNFPGRFSGRQFSNSRSEMNVSTLELGDSALYLCASSLFGTANEKLFFGSGTQLSVL.